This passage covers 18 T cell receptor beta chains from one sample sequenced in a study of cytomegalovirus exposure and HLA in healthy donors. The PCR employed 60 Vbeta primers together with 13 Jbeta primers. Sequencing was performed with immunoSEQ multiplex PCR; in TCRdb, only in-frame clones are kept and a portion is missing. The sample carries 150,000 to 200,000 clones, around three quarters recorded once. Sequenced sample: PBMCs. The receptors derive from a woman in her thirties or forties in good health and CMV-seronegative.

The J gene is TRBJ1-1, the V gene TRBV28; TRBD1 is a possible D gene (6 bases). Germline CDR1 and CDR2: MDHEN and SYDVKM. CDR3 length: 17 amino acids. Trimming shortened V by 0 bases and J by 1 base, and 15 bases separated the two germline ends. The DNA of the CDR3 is TGTGCCAGCAGTTTATGGGGGGGGAACAGGGCGAACACTGAAGCTTTCTTT. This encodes CASSLWGGNRANTEAFF.

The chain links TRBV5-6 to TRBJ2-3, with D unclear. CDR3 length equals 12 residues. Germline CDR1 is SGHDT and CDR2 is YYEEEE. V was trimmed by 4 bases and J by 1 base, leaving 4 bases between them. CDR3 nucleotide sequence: TGTGCCAGCAGCCCGGGCACAGATACGCAGTATTTT. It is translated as CASSPGTDTQYF.

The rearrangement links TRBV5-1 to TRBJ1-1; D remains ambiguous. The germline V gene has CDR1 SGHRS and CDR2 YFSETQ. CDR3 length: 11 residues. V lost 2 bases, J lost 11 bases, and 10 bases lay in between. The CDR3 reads CASSFGGAAFF. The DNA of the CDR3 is TGCGCCAGCAGCTTCGGAGGAGCGGCTTTCTTT.

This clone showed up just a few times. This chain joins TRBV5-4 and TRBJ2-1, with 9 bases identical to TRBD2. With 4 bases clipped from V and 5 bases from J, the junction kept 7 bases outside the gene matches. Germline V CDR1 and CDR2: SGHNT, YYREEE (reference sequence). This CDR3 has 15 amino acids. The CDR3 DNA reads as TGTGCCAGCAGCCTGATAGCGGGAGACAACAATGAGCAGTTCTTC. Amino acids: CASSLIAGDNNEQFF.

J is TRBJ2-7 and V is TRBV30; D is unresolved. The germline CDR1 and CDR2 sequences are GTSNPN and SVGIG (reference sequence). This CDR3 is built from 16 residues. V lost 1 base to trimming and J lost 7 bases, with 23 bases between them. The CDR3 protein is CAWSASLLQSRSEQYF. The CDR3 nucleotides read TGTGCCTGGAGTGCCTCCCTTCTTCAGTCCCGCTCGGAGCAGTACTTC.

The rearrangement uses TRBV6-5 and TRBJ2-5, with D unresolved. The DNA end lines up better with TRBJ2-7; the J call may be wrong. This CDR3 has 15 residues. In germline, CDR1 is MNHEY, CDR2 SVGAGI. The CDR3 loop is CASSYSNTQTYEQYF. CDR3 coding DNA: TGTGCCAGCAGTTACTCGAATACTCAAACCTACGAGCAGTACTTC.

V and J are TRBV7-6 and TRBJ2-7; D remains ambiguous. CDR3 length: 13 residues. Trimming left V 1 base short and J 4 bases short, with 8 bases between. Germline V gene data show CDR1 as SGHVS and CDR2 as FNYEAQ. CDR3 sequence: CASSLGAEYEQYF. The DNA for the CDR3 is TGTGCCAGCAGCTTAGGGGCAGAATACGAGCAGTACTTC.

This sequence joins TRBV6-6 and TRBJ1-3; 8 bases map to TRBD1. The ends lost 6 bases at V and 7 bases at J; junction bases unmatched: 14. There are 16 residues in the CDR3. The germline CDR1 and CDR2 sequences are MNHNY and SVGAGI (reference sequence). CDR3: CASSSDRGSVRNTIYF. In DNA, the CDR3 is TGTGCCAGCAGCTCCGACAGGGGAAGTGTGCGGAACACCATATATTTT.

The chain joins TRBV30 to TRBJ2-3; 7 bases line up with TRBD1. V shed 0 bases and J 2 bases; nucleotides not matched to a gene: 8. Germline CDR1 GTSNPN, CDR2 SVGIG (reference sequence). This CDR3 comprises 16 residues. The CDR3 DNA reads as TGTGCCTGGAGTGTACGTACGAGGGGGCCCACAGATACGCAGTATTTT. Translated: CAWSVRTRGPTDTQYF. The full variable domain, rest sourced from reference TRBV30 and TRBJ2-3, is SQTIHQWPATLVQPVGSPLSLECTVEGTSNPNLYWYRQAAGRGLQLLFYSVGIGQISSEVPQNLSASRPQDRQFILSSKKLLLSDSGFYLCAWSVRTRGPTDTQYFGPGTRLTVL.

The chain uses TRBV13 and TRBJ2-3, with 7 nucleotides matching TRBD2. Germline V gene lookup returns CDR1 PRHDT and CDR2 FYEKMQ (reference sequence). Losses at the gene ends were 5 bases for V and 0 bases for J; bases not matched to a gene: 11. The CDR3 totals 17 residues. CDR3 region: CASSLPGLADSTDTQYF. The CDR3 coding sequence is TGTGCCAGCAGCCTCCCCGGCCTAGCGGACAGCACAGATACGCAGTATTTT.

The CDR3 coding sequence is TGTGCCAGCAGTGGTACAGGCACAGATACGCAGTATTTT. This sequence encodes CASSGTGTDTQYF. The chain links TRBV2 to TRBJ2-3, with D uncertain. CDR3 length equals 13 residues. With 4 bases removed from V and 1 base from J, the gap between germline ends came to 6 bases. Germline CDR1 reads SNHLY; CDR2 reads FYNNEI.

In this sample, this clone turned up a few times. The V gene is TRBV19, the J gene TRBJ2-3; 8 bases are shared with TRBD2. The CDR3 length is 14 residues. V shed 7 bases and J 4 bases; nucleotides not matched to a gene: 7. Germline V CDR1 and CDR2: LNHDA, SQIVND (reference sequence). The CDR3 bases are TGTGCCAGTACGGGAGGGGGGAAACCAGATACGCAGTATTTT. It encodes CASTGGGKPDTQYF.

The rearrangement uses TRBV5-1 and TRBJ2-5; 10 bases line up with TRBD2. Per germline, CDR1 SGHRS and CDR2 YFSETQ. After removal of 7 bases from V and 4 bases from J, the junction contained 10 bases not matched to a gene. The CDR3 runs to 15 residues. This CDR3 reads CASDSGRAAGETQYF. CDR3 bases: TGCGCCAGCGACAGCGGGAGGGCCGCGGGAGAGACCCAGTACTTC.

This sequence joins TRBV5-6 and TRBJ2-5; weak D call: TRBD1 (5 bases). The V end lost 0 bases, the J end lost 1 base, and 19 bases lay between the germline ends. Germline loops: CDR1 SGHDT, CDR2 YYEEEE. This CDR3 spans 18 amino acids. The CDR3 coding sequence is TGTGCCAGCAGCTTGGATTACAGGACAAACCTACTCCAAGAGACCCAGTACTTC. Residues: CASSLDYRTNLLQETQYF. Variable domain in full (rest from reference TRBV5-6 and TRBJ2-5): DAGVTQSPTHLIKTRGQQVTLRCSPKSGHDTVSWYQQALGQGPQFIFQYYEEEERQRGNFPDRFSGHQFPNYSSELNVNALLLGDSALYLCASSLDYRTNLLQETQYFGPGTRLLVL.

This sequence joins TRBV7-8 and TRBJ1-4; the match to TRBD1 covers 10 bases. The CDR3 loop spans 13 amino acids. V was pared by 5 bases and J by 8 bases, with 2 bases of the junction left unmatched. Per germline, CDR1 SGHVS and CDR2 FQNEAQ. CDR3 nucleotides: TGTGCCAGCAGCGCGGACAGGGGGGAAAAACTGTTTTTT. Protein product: CASSADRGEKLFF. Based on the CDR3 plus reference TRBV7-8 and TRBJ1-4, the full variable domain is GAGVSQSPRYKVAKRGQDVALRCDPISGHVSLFWYQQALGQGPEFLTYFQNEAQLDKSGLPSDRFFAERPEGSVSTLKIQRTQQEDSAVYLCASSADRGEKLFFGSGTQLSVL.

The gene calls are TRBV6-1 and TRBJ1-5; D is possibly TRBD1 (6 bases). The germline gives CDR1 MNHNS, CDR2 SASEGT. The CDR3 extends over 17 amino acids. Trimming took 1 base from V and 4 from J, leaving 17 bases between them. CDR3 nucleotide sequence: TGTGCCAGCAGTGAAGAGGATAGGGGGAACTTTAATCAGCCCCAGCATTTT. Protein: CASSEEDRGNFNQPQHF.

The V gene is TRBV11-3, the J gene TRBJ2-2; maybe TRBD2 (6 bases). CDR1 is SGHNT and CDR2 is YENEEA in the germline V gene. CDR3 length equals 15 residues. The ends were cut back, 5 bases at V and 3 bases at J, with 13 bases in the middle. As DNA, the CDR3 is TGTGCCAGCAGCCCCCTGGGGGAGGACACCGGGGAGCTGTTTTTT. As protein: CASSPLGEDTGELFF.

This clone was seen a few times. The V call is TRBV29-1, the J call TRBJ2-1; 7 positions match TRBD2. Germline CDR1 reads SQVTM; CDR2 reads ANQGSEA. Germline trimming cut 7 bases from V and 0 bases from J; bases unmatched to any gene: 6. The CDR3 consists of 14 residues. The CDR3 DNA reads TGCAGCGCCCGAGCGGGGAGCTCCTACAATGAGCAGTTCTTC. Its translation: CSARAGSSYNEQFF.